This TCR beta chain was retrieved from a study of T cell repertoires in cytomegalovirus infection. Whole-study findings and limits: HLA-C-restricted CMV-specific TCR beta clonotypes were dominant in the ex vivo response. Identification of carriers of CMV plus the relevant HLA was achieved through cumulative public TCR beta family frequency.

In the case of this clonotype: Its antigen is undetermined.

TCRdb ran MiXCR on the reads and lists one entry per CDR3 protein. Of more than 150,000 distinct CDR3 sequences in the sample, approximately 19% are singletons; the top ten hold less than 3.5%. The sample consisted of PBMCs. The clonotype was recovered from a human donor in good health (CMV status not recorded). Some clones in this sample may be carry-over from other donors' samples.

CDR3 amino acids: CASSQDGARDTQYF. DNA for the CDR3: TGTGCCAGCAGCCAAGATGGGGCAAGGGATACGCAGTATTTT. The chain employs TRBV14 and TRBJ2-3, with D possibly matching TRBD1 (5 bases). Germline CDR1 SGHDN, CDR2 FVKESK. This CDR3 spans 14 amino acids. The V end was cut by 0 bases, the J end by 6 bases, with 10 bases between.